This TCR beta chain was obtained from a study of blood T cell repertoires in COVID-19. The wider study: PBMCs, B-cell-depleted T cells, or T cells were the source of the cDNA or gDNA that made up the material.

CDR3 length equals 15 residues. Deletions cut 1 base from V and 2 bases from J, with 9 bases between. CDR1 and CDR2 (germline): SEHNR, FQNEAQ (reference sequence). This clone was seen only a few times. The authors' processing: How many nucleated cells were present was estimated from reference gene primer amplification. Sequencing used immunoSEQ multiplex PCR; TCRdb keeps in-frame clones, though not all of them. The D gene and trimming were derived from the DNA, and the V and J assignments and clone size from that table. Seen here are over 200,000 clones, around 87% observed once, and the top ten hold approximately 2.3%.

The rearrangement uses TRBV7-9 and TRBJ2-1; tentatively, D is TRBD1 (5 bases). The specimen sequenced was peripheral blood. The receptor was isolated from a woman between 50 and 59 years old with acute or convalescent COVID-19. CDR3 loop: CASSLGRGAYNEQFF. The CDR3 DNA is TGTGCCAGCAGCTTAGGAAGGGGCGCCTACAATGAGCAGTTCTTC.